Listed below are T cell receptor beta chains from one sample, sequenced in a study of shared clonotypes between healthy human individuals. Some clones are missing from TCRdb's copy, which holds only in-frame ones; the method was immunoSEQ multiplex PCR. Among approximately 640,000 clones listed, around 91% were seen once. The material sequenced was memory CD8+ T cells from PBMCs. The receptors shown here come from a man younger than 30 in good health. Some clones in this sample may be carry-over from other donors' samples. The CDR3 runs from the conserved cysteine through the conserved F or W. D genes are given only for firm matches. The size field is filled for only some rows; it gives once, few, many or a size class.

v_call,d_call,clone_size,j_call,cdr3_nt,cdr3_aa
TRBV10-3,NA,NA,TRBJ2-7,TGTGCCATCGGCTCGATGGACAGAGACTACGAGCAGTACTTC,CAIGSMDRDYEQYF
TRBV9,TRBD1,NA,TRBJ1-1,TGTGCCAGCAGCCAGGGGGGGAAGGCTGAAGCTTTCTTT,CASSQGGKAEAFF
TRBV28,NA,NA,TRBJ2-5,TGTGCCAGCGGGAGCCTCCAAGAGACCCAGTACTTC,CASGSLQETQYF
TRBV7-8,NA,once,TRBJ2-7,TGTGCCAGCAGCTTAGCCAGCTCCTACGAGCAGTACTTC,CASSLASSYEQYF
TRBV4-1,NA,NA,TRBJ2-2,TGCGCCAGCACTCCTCGGGCGTCCAACACCGGGGAGCTGTTTTTT,CASTPRASNTGELFF
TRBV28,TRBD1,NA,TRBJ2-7,TGTGCCAGCAGTTTTGTTGGGACAGCAACCTACGAGCAGTACTTC,CASSFVGTATYEQYF
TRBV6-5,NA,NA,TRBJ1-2,TGTGCCAGCAGTTACTCTGGGGTCCAACGGATTGGCTACACCTTC,CASSYSGVQRIGYTF
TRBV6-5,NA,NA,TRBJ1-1,TGTGCCAGCAGTTCGGGGGGTTCAGCTTTCTTT,CASSSGGSAFF
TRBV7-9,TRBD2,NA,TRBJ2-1,TGTGCCAGCCGCCCCCCTAGAGCGGGAGGGCCCTACAATGAGCAGTTCTTC,CASRPPRAGGPYNEQFF
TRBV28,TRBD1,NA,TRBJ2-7,TGTGCCAGCACCAACACCGAGGCGGACCGGGACAGGGTATCAAGCGCCTACGAGCAGTACTTC,CASTNTEADRDRVSSAYEQYF
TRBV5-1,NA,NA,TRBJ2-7,TGCGCCAGCAGCGTCAGGGTGGGGCCCGAGCAGTACTTC,CASSVRVGPEQYF
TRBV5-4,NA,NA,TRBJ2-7,TGTGCCAGCAGCCAACGGGGACAATGGATTGAGCAGTACTTC,CASSQRGQWIEQYF
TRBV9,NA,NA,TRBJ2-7,TGTGCCAGCAGCCCTCGCGGGATAACCTACGAGCAGTACTTC,CASSPRGITYEQYF
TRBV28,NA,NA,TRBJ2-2,TGTGCCAGCAGTTTCCAGCAGTGGAGCACCGGGGAGCTGTTTTTT,CASSFQQWSTGELFF
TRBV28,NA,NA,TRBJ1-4,TGTGCCAGCAGTCTTACAGGGAGGGCTAATGAAAAACTGTTTTTT,CASSLTGRANEKLFF
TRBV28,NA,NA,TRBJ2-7,TGTGCCAGCAGTCAACCCGGGACACTACGGTACGAGCAGTACTTC,CASSQPGTLRYEQYF
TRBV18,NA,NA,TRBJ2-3,TGTGCCAGCTCACCAGGACGAGCCGATACGCAGTATTTT,CASSPGRADTQYF
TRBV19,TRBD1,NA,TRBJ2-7,TGTGCCAGTAGTATCGTGCGGACAGGGGTCATGGGGCATTCCTACGAGCAGTACTTC,CASSIVRTGVMGHSYEQYF
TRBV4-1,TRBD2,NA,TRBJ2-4,TGCGCCAGCACCGGGGGGGGAGTAGCCAAAAACATTCAGTACTTC,CASTGGGVAKNIQYF
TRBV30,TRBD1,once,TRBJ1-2,TGTGCCTGGACCCCGTGGGAGGGGGCAACGAACTATGGCTACACCTTC,CAWTPWEGATNYGYTF
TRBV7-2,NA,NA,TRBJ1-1,TGTGCCAGCAGCTTAGCGCCGTGGTGGAACACTGAAGCTTTCTTT,CASSLAPWWNTEAFF
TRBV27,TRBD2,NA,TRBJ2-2,TGTGCCAGCACCATCTTTAGCGGGAGGAACACCGGGGAGCTGTTTTTT,CASTIFSGRNTGELFF
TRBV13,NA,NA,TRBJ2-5,TGTGCCAGCAGCGTCCGCTTCGGAGGGACTCAAGGTGGGGAGACCCAGTACTTC,CASSVRFGGTQGGETQYF
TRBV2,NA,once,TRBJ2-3,TGTGCCAGCAGTGAAGTAGTCAACCGGGGCGCAGATACGCAGTATTTT,CASSEVVNRGADTQYF
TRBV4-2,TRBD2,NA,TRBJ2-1,TGTGCCAGCAGCCAAGTTTGGCCTAGCGGGAGCAATGAGCAGTTCTTC,CASSQVWPSGSNEQFF
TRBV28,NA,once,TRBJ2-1,TGTGCCAGCAGTTTATACCGGGGGAGCTCCTACAATGAGCAGTTCTTC,CASSLYRGSSYNEQFF
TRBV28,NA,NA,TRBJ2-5,TGTGCCAGCAGTTTCCGTGACGGGACACCTCAAGAGACCCAGTACTTC,CASSFRDGTPQETQYF
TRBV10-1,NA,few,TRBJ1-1,TGCGCCAGCAGTGGGACATCGGCAGCGAACACTGAAGCTTTCTTT,CASSGTSAANTEAFF
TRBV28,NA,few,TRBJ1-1,TGTGCCAGCAGAGGGAACACTGAAGCTTTCTTT,CASRGNTEAFF
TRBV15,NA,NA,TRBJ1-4,TGTGCCACCAGCAGTTCTCGTGCAACTAATGAAAAACTGTTTTTT,CATSSSRATNEKLFF
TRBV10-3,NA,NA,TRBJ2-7,TGTGCCATCAGTGACCCTGGCTACGAGCAGTACTTC,CAISDPGYEQYF
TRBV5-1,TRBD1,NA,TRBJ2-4,TGCGCCAGCAGCCGTAAGACAGGGGATCTAGCCAAAAACATTCAGTACTTC,CASSRKTGDLAKNIQYF
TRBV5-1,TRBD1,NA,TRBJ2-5,TGCGCCAGCAGCTCCACCTATGCCGGGACAGCCGTGGGGGACCAGTACTTC,CASSSTYAGTAVGDQYF
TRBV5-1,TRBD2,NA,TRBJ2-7,TGCGCCAGCAGCGTTTGGGGACTAGCGGGAGACGCCTCCTACGAGCAGTACTTC,CASSVWGLAGDASYEQYF
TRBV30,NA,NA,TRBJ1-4,TGTGCCTGGAGTGTTGGGTACGGGACAAATGAAAAACTGTTTTTT,CAWSVGYGTNEKLFF
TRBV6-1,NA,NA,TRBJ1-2,TGTGCCAGCAGTGAAGAGGACGCGTCGCTTGGCTACACCTTC,CASSEEDASLGYTF
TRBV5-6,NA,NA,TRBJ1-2,TGTGCCAGCAGCCGGCCGGTGGTGGACTATGGCTACACCTTC,CASSRPVVDYGYTF
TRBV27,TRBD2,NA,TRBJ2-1,TGTGCCAGCAGGAAGCGGGAGGAGTCGGGGCAGTTCTTC,CASRKREESGQFF
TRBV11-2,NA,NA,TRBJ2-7,TGTGCCAGCAGCTTGGGTGGGATTGGCGGCTCAGACTACGAGCAGTACTTC,CASSLGGIGGSDYEQYF
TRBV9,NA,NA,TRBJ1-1,TGTGCCAGCAGCGTAGAACTGGGAACTGAAGCTTTCTTT,CASSVELGTEAFF
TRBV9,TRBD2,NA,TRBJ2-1,TGTGCCAGCAGCGTAGAGGCGGGCGGGAGCAATGAGCAGTTCTTC,CASSVEAGGSNEQFF
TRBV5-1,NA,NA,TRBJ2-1,TGCGCCAGCAGCCCCTGGACTGATCAGGCCTACAATGAGCAGTTCTTC,CASSPWTDQAYNEQFF
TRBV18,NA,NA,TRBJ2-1,TGTGCCAGCTCACTAGCCACCACGGCTAGCAATGAGCAGTTCTTC,CASSLATTASNEQFF
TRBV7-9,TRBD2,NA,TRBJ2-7,TGTGCCAGCAGCTCCCAGGTGCGGGGGAAGGATGACGAGCAGTACTTC,CASSSQVRGKDDEQYF
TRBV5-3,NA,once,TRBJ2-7,TGTGCCAGAAGGATCTTTAGCGCTACGAGCTCCTACGAGCAGTACTTC,CARRIFSATSSYEQYF
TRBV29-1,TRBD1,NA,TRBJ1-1,TGCAGCGTTTTTCCGGGACAGGGGGACCCGAACACTGAAGCTTTCTTT,CSVFPGQGDPNTEAFF
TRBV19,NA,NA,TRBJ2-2,TGTGCCAGTAGTATACTAGCTGCGAACACCGGGGAGCTGTTTTTT,CASSILAANTGELFF
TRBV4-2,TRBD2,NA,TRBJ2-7,TGTGCCAGCAGCCAAGCATCGCAGCGGGAGGGAGAGCAGTACTTC,CASSQASQREGEQYF
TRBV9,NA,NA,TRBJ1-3,TGTGCCAGCAGCCCTCCGACTCCTGGAAACACCATATATTTT,CASSPPTPGNTIYF
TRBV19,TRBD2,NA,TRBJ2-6,TGTGCCAGTAGTATTCGGGGGGTCCCTGGGGCCAACGTCCTGACTTTC,CASSIRGVPGANVLTF
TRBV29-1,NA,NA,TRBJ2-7,TGCAGCGTTTCAGGGGCCTTCTACGAGCAGTACTTC,CSVSGAFYEQYF
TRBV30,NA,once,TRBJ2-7,TGTGCCTGGAAGGCGGGTGGCGCCTTGGAGCAGTACTTC,CAWKAGGALEQYF
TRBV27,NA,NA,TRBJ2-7,TGTGCCAGCAGTTCCAACCCGACCTACGAGCAGTACTTC,CASSSNPTYEQYF
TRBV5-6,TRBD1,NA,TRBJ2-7,TGTGCCAGCAGCTTCACCGGGACAGGACCCTCCGAGCAGTACTTC,CASSFTGTGPSEQYF
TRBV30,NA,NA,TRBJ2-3,TGTGCCTGGAGGTATACAGATACGCAGTATTTT,CAWRYTDTQYF
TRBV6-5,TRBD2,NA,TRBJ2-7,TGTGCCAGCGGGGGGGGTGGCCAGGCCTACGAGCAGTACTTC,CASGGGGQAYEQYF
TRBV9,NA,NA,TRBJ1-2,TGTGCCAGCAGCGTAGGAATTTATGGCTACACCTTC,CASSVGIYGYTF
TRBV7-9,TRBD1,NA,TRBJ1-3,TGTGCCAGCAGCGCGAGGACAGGGGGTTTAAGCTCTGGAAACACCATATATTTT,CASSARTGGLSSGNTIYF
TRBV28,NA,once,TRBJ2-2,TGTGCCAGCATCCGGGTAGCCAACACCGGGGAGCTGTTTTTT,CASIRVANTGELFF